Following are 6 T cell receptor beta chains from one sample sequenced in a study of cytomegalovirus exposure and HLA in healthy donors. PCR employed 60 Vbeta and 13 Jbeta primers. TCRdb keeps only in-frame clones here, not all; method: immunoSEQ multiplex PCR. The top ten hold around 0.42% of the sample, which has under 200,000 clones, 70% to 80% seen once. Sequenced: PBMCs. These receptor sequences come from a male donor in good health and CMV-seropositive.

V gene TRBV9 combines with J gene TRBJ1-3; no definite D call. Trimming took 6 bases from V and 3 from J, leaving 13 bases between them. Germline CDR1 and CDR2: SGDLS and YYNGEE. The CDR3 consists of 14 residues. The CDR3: CASTSAPFGNTIYF. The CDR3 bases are TGTGCCAGCACCTCCGCGCCCTTTGGAAACACCATATATTTT.

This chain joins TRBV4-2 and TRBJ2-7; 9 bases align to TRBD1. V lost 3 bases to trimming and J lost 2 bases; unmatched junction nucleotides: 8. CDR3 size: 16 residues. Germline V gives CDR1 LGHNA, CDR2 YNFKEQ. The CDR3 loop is CASSHTAGTGTYEQYF. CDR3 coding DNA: TGTGCCAGCAGCCATACTGCCGGGACAGGGACCTACGAGCAGTACTTC.

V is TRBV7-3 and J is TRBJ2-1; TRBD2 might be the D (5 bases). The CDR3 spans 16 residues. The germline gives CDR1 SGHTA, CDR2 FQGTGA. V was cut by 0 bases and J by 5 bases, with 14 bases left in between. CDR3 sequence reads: CASSLTPSGSHNEQFF. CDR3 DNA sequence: TGTGCCAGCAGCTTAACGCCCAGCGGCTCTCACAATGAGCAGTTCTTC.

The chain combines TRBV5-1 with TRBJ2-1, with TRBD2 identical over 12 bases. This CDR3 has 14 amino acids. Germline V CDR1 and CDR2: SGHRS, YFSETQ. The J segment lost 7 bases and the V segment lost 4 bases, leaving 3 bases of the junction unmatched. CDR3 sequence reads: CASSLGLAGNEQFF. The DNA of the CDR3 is TGCGCCAGCAGCCTCGGACTAGCGGGGAATGAGCAGTTCTTC.

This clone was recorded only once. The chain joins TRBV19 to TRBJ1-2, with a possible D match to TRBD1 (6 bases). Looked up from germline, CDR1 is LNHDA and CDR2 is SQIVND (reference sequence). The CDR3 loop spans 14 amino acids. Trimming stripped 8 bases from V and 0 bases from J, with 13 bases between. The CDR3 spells CASGSRTANYGYTF. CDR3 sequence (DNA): TGTGCCAGTGGCAGCAGGACAGCTAACTATGGCTACACCTTC.

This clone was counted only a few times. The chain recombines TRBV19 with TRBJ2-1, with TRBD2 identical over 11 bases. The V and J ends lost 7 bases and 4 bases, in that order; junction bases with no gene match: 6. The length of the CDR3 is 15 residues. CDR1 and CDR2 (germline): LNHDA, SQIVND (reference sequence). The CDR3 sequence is CASTKTSGGYNEQFF. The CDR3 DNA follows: TGTGCCAGTACGAAAACTAGCGGGGGATACAATGAGCAGTTCTTC.